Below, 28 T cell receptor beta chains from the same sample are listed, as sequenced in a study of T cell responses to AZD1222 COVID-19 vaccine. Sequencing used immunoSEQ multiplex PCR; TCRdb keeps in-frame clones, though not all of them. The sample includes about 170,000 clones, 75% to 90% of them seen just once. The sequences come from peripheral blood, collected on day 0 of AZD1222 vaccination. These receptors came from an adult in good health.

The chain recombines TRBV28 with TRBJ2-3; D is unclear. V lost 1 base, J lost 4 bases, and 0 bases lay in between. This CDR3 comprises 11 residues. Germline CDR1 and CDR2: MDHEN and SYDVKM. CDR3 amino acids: CASSLSDTQYF. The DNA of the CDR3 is TGTGCCAGCAGTTTATCAGATACGCAGTATTTT.

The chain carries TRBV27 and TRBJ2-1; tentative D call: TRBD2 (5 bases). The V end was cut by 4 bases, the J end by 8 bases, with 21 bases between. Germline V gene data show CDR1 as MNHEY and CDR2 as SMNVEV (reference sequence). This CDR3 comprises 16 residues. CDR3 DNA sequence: TGTGCCAGCAGTTCTAGACCGGACCAACTAGGCTATGAGCAGTTCTTC. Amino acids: CASSSRPDQLGYEQFF.

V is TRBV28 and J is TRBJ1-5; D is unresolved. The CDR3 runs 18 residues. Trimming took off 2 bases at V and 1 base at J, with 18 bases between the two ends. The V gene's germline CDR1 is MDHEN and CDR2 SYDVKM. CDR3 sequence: CASSLRGFQVGSNQPQHF. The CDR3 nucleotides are TGTGCCAGCAGTTTACGGGGATTTCAAGTTGGCAGCAATCAGCCCCAGCATTTT.

The CDR3: CASSPQDQPQHF. The CDR3 coding sequence is TGTGCCAGCAGCCCTCAGGATCAGCCCCAGCATTTT. The chain uses TRBV7-8 and TRBJ1-5; D not certain. This CDR3 has 12 amino acids. Germline V gives CDR1 SGHVS, CDR2 FQNEAQ. Trimming shortened V by 5 bases and J by 5 bases, and 7 bases separated the two germline ends.

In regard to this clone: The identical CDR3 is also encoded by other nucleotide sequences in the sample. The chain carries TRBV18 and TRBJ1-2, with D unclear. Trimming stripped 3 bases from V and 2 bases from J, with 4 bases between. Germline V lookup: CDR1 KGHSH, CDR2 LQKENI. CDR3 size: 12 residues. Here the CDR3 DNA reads TGTGCCAGCTCACCGGGGAACTATGGCTACACCTTC. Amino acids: CASSPGNYGYTF.

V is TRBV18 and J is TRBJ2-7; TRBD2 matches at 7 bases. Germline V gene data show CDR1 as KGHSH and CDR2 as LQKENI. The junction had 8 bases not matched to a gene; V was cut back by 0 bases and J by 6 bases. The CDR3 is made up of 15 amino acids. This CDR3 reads CASSPPTGGMGEQYF. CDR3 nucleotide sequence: TGTGCCAGCTCACCACCGACGGGAGGTATGGGCGAGCAGTACTTC.

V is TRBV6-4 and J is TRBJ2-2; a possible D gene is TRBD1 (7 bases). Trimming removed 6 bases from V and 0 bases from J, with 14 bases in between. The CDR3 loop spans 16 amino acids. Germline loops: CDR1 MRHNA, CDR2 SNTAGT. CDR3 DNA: TGTGCCAGCAGCGCTCAGGGGGGAGCGAACACCGGGGAGCTGTTTTTT. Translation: CASSAQGGANTGELFF.

Written as DNA, the CDR3 is TGTGCCACCATTCTCACAAGGGGGAGTCGGAATGAGCAGTTCTTC. Amino acids: CATILTRGSRNEQFF. V and J are TRBV24-1 and TRBJ2-1; possible D gene TRBD1, 6 bases. The CDR3 covers 15 residues. CDR1 is KGHDR and CDR2 is SFDVKD in the germline V gene. Trimming shortened V by 8 bases and J by 7 bases, and 20 bases separated the two germline ends.

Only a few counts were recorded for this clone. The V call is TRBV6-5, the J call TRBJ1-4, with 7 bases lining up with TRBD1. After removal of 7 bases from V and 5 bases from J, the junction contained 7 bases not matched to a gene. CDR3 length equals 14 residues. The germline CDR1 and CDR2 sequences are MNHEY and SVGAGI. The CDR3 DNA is TGTGCCAGCAAATTACAGGGGTCGAATGAAAAACTGTTTTTT. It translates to CASKLQGSNEKLFF.

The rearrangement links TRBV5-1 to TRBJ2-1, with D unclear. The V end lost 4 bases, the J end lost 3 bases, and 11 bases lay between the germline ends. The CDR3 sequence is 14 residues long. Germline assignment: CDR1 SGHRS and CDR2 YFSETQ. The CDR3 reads CASSRAYSYNEQFF. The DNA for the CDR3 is TGCGCCAGCAGCCGAGCGTACAGCTACAATGAGCAGTTCTTC.

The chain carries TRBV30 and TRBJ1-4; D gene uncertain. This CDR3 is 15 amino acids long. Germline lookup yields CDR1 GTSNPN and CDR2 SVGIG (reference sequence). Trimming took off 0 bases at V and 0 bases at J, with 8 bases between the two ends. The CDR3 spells CAWSVRAATNEKLFF. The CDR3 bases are TGTGCCTGGAGTGTAAGGGCAGCAACTAATGAAAAACTGTTTTTT.

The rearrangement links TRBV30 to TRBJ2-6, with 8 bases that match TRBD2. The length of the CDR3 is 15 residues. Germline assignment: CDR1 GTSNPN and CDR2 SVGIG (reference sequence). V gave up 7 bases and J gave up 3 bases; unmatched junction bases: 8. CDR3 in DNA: TGTGCCTACCTCAGGACTAGCTTTGGGGCCAACGTCCTGACTTTC. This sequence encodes CAYLRTSFGANVLTF.

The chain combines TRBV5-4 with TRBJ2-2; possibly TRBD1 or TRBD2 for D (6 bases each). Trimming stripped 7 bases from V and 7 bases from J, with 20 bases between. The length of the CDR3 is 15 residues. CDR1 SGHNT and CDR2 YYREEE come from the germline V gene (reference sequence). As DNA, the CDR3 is TGTGCCAGCGGTTATGTCGGGGGCGGAGGCGGGGAGCTGTTTTTT. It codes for CASGYVGGGGGELFF.

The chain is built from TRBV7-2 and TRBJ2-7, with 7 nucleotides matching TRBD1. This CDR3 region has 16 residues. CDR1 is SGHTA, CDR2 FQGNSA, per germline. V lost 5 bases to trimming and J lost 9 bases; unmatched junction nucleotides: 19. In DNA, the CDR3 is TGTGCCAGCAGCCCCCAGACAGGGTTAGGCGTGTTGGGGCAGTACTTC. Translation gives CASSPQTGLGVLGQYF.

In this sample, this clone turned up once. For the CDR3, the DNA is TGCGCCAGCAGTTCGGGACCCCAAGCGGGAAACACCATATATTTT. Residues: CASSSGPQAGNTIYF. The chain joins TRBV5-1 to TRBJ1-3; a possible D gene is TRBD1 (5 bases). Germline V gene data show CDR1 as SGHRS and CDR2 as YFSETQ. The CDR3 is 15 amino acids. V lost 5 bases and J 4 bases, leaving 16 bases between the germline ends.

The CDR3 spells CASRGREGETQYF. CDR3 sequence (DNA): TGCGCCAGCAGAGGGAGGGAGGGAGAGACCCAGTACTTC. The chain uses TRBV10-2 and TRBJ2-5; TRBD2 agrees at 7 bases. The CDR3 runs to 13 residues. Germline lookup yields CDR1 WSHSY and CDR2 SAAADI. Germline trimming cut 6 bases from V and 4 bases from J; bases unmatched to any gene: 5.

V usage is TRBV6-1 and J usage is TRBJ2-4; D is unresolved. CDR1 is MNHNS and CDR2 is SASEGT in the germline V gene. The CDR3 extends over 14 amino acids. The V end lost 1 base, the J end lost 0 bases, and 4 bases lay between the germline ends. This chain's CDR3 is CASSEGLAKNIQYF. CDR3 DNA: TGTGCCAGCAGTGAAGGCCTAGCCAAAAACATTCAGTACTTC.

CDR3 protein: CASSQGLGTQYF. The CDR3 DNA reads as TGTGCCAGCAGCCAGGGACTAGGAACGCAGTATTTT. The J gene is TRBJ2-3, the V gene TRBV11-1, with TRBD2 matching over 8 bases. V lost 5 bases to trimming and J lost 9 bases; unmatched junction nucleotides: 4. The CDR3 sequence is 12 residues long. The germline V gene encodes CDR1 SGHAT and CDR2 FQDESV (reference sequence).

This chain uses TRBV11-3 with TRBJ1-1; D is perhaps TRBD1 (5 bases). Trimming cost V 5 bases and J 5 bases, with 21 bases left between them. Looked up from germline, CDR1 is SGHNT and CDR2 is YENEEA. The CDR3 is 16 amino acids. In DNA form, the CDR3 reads TGTGCCAGCAGCCCGACTCGGGCAGGGAGGTGGACTGAAGCTTTCTTT. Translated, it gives CASSPTRAGRWTEAFF.

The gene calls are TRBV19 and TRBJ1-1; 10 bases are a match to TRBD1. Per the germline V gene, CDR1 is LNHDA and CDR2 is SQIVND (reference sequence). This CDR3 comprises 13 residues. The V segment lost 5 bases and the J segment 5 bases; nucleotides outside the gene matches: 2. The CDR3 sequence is CASSAGQGTEAFF. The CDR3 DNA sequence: TGTGCCAGTAGTGCGGGACAGGGGACTGAAGCTTTCTTT.

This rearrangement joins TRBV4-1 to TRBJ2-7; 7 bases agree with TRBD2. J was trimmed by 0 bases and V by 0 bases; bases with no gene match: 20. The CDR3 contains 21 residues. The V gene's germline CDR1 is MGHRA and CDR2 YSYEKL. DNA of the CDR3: TGCGCCAGCAGCCAAGATAGGTTAGGCGGGAGTATCTCAAGACGCTCCTACGAGCAGTACTTC. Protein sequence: CASSQDRLGGSISRRSYEQYF.

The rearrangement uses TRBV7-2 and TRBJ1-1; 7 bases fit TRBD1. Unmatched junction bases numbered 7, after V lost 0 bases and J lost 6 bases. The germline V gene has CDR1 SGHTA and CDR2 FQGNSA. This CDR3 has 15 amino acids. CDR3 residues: CASSLAGWDSPEAFF. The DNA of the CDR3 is TGTGCCAGCAGCTTAGCGGGTTGGGACAGCCCTGAAGCTTTCTTT.

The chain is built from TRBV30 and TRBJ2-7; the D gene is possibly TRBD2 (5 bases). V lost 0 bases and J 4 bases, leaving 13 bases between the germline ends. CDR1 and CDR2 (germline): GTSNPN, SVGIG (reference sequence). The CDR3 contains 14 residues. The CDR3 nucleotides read TGTGCCTGGAGTGTGGGTGGGAGTACGTACGAGCAGTACTTC. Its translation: CAWSVGGSTYEQYF.

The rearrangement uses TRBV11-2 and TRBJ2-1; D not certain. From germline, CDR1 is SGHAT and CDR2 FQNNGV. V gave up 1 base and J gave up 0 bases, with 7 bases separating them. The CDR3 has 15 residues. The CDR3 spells CASSLGLISYNEQFF. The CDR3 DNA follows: TGTGCCAGCAGCTTAGGTCTAATCTCCTACAATGAGCAGTTCTTC.

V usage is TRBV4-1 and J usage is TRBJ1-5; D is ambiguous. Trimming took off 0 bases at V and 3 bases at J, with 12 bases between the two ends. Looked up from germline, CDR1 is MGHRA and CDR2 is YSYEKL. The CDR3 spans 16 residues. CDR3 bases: TGCGCCAGCAGCCAAGAGGCGGGGAGAGTCAATCAGCCCCAGCATTTT. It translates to CASSQEAGRVNQPQHF.

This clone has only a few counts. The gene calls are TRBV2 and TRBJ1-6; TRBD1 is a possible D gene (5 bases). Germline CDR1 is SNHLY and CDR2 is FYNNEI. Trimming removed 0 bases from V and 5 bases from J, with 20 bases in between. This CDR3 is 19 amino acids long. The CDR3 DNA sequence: TGTGCCAGCAGTGAAGCGCTTCGGCGAGACAGAGCGAATAATTCACCCCTCCACTTT. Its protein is CASSEALRRDRANNSPLHF.

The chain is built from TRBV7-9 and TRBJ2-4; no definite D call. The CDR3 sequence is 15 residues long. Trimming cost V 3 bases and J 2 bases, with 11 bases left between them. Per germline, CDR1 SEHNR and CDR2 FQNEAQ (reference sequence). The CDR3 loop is CASSFPVGTKNIQYF. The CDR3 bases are TGTGCCAGCAGCTTCCCCGTTGGGACCAAAAACATTCAGTACTTC.

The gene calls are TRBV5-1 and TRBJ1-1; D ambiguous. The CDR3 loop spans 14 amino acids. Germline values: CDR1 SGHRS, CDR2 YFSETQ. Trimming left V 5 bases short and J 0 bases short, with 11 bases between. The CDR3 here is CASRRTGLNTEAFF. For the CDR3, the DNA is TGCGCCAGCAGGAGAACGGGTTTGAACACTGAAGCTTTCTTT.